The 11 T cell receptor beta chains below come from one sample, sequenced in a study of blood T cells in healthy people across ages (dated by TCRdb to 2015 to 2017). The library was obtained by 5' RACE. The reads were generated on an Illumina HiSeq 2500. A second PCR of roughly 6 to 11 cycles was performed with a sample-barcoded 5' primer and a J-beta primer mix. The public reads were reanalyzed by TCRdb: fastp trimming at Q25, MiXCR alignment, in-frame beta chains only. Here each entry gathers all rows of one CDR3 protein and keeps the most common genes and DNA. The sample yields about 730,000 distinct CDR3 sequences; approximately 43% were counted once. 20% to 25% of the sample rests with the top ten. The sample taken for sequencing was blood. The receptors stem from a woman aged 60-70 years in good health.

This clonotype was detected a few times. J is TRBJ2-5 and V is TRBV6-2 or TRBV6-3; 7 bases line up with TRBD1. This CDR3 region has 11 residues. The J segment lost 13 bases and the V segment lost 6 bases, leaving 8 bases of the junction unmatched. In germline, CDR1 is MNHEY, CDR2 SVGEGT. The CDR3 is CASSLRDSLYF. The CDR3 DNA is TGTGCCAGCAGCCTTCGGGACAGCCTGTACTTC.

This chain connects TRBV20-1 to TRBJ1-2; 7 positions match TRBD1. In germline, CDR1 is DFQATT, CDR2 SNEGSKA (reference sequence). The CDR3 contains 13 residues. V lost 0 bases and J lost 11; bases outside the gene matches: 9. CDR3 protein: CSARDLTGEEYTF. In DNA, the CDR3 is TGCAGTGCTAGAGATCTCACAGGGGAGGAGTACACCTTC.

In this sample, this clonotype turned up a few times. This chain connects TRBV5-1 to TRBJ2-7, with TRBD2 identical over 13 bases. The germline V gene encodes CDR1 SGHRS and CDR2 YFSETQ. Trimming cost V 4 bases and J 6 bases; bases outside gene matches: 10. The CDR3 has 16 amino acids. DNA of the CDR3: TGCGCCAGCAGCCTGAGGACTAGCGGGGGTCAAGGCGAGCAGTACTTC. This gives the protein CASSLRTSGGQGEQYF.

The chain combines TRBV7-3 with TRBJ2-3; TRBD2 agrees at 10 bases. The CDR3 loop spans 16 amino acids. With V trimmed by 4 bases and J by 4 bases, 8 bases remained unmatched. In germline, CDR1 is SGHTA, CDR2 FQGTGA. The chain's CDR3 is CASSWLAGAIPDTQYF. DNA for the CDR3: TGTGCCAGCAGCTGGCTAGCGGGAGCTATACCAGATACGCAGTATTTT.

This clonotype was picked up a small number of times. Here the CDR3 reads CASRPGTGNMNTEAFF. DNA of the CDR3: TGTGCCAGCAGGCCCGGGACAGGGAACATGAACACTGAAGCTTTCTTT. The V call is TRBV6-5, the J call TRBJ1-1; 9 bases match TRBD1. The CDR3 length is 16 residues. V lost 6 bases to trimming and J lost 0 bases; unmatched junction nucleotides: 8. CDR1 and CDR2 (germline): MNHEY, SVGAGI.

This clonotype came up a few times. This chain links TRBV2 with TRBJ2-3; TRBD2 is a possible D gene (7 bases). V gave up 11 bases and J gave up 4 bases, with 19 bases separating them. CDR1 and CDR2 (germline): SNHLY, FYNNEI. The CDR3 consists of 14 residues. This CDR3 reads CAVGGGGLADTQYF. The DNA of the CDR3 is TGTGCCGTGGGAGGGGGGGGCCTCGCAGATACGCAGTATTTT.

The genes are TRBV28 and TRBJ2-7; D is unclear. Germline CDR1 is MDHEN and CDR2 is SYDVKM. V was shortened by 5 bases and J by 1 base, with 15 bases between the two germline ends. This CDR3 has 15 residues. CDR3 region: CASSLSIGRSYEQYF. For the CDR3, the DNA is TGTGCCAGCAGTCTCTCCATAGGGCGTTCCTACGAGCAGTACTTC.

Details on this clonotype: Sequence at one end of the junction differs from germline and may be a read error. The chain employs TRBV6-1 and TRBJ1-5, with 9 bases fitting TRBD1. Germline V gives CDR1 MNHNS, CDR2 SASEGT. The CDR3 is made up of 17 amino acids. CDR3 region: CASSERQGEGSNPPQHF. DNA of the CDR3: TGTGCCAGCAGTGAAAGACAGGGGGAAGGGAGCAATCCGCCCCAGCATTTT.

The CDR3 DNA reads TGTGCCAGCAGTTTACAACAGGGTGACGAGCAGTACTTC. It is translated as CASSLQQGDEQYF. The chain links TRBV12-3 or TRBV12-4 to TRBJ2-4; possible D gene TRBD1, 6 bases. The J call is doubtful: the DNA matches TRBJ2-7 better. The CDR3 runs to 13 residues.

This clonotype occurred a few times. The rearrangement links TRBV6-1 to TRBJ2-5; 7 bases agree with TRBD1. CDR1 is MNHNS and CDR2 is SASEGT in the germline V gene. The trim removed 5 bases at V and 3 bases at J, leaving 6 bases unmatched. This CDR3 region has 14 residues. CDR3: CASSFSRGKETQYF. CDR3 in DNA: TGTGCCAGCAGTTTCTCCAGGGGGAAAGAGACCCAGTACTTC.

This clonotype was detected ten times or more. The rearrangement joins TRBV4-3 to TRBJ2-7, with D maybe TRBD2 (7 bases). Germline CDR1 is LGHNA and CDR2 is YSLEER. The CDR3 is 14 residues long. Trimming took 1 base from V and 5 from J, leaving 12 bases between them. CDR3 coding DNA: TGCGCCAGCAGCCAAGCGGGGGGCGCGAACGAGCAGTACTTC. Encoded protein: CASSQAGGANEQYF.